The subject of this entry is one TCR beta chain. Clones were read by immunoSEQ multiplex PCR, and TCRdb kept only the in-frame ones, dropping some. The table shows under 30,000 clones, with roughly 94% occurring only once. These data are taken from a study of blood T cell repertoires in COVID-19. Sequencing was performed on peripheral blood. The clonotype was recovered from a human donor with active COVID-19. The donor label of this sample is uncertain.

CDR3: CASSPFRGTEAFF. Here the CDR3 DNA reads TGTGCCAGCAGCCCATTTCGGGGCACTGAAGCTTTCTTT. The chain joins TRBV7-8 to TRBJ1-1; unclear D gene. The length of the CDR3 is 13 residues. Trimming removed 5 bases from V and 4 bases from J, with 11 bases in between. CDR1 and CDR2 from the germline V gene are SGHVS and FQNEAQ.